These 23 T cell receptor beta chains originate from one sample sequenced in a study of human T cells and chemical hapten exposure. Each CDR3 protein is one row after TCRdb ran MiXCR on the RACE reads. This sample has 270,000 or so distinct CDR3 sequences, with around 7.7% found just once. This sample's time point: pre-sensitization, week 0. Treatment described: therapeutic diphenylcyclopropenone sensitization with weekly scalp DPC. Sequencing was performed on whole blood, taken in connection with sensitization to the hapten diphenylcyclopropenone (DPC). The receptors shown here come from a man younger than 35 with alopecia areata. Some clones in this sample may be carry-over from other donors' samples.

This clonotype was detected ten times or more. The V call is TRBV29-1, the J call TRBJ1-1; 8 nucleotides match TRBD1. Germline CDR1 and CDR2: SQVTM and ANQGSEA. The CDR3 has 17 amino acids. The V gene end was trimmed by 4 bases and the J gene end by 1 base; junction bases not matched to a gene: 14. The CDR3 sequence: CSVGLSGGEIWNTEAFF. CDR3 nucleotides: TGCAGCGTTGGGTTGTCAGGGGGCGAAATCTGGAACACTGAAGCTTTCTTT.

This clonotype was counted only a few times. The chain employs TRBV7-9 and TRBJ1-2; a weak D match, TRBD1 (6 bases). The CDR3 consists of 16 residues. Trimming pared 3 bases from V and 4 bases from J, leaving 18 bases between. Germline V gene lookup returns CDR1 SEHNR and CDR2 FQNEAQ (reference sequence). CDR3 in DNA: TGTGCCAGCAGCTTGGGTATGACAGGAAGTTCCTATGGCTACACCTTC. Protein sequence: CASSLGMTGSSYGYTF.

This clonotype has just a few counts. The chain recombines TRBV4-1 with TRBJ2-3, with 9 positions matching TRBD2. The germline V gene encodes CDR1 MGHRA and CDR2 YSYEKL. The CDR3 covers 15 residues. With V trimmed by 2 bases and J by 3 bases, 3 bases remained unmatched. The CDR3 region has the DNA TGCGCCAGCAGCCAAAATAGCGGGGGAACAGATACGCAGTATTTT. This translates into CASSQNSGGTDTQYF.

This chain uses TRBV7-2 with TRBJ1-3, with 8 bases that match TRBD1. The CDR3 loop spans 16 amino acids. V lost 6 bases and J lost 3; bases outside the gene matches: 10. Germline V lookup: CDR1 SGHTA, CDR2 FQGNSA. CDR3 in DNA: TGTGCCAGCAGTCTTACGACAGGGGAGAGTGGAAACACCATATATTTT. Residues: CASSLTTGESGNTIYF.

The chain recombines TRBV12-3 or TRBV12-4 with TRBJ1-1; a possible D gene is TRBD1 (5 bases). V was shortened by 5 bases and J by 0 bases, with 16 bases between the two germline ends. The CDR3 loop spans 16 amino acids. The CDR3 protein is CASSPQGGPMNTEAFF. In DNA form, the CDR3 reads TGTGCCAGCAGTCCGCAGGGAGGGCCCATGAACACTGAAGCTTTCTTT.

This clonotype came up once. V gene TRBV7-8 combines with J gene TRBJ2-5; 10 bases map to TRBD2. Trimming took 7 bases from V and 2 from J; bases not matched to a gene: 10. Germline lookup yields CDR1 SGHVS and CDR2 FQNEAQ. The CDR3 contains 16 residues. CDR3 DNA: TGTGCCAGCACCCAAAGGCCAGCGGGGGGGCAAGAGACCCAGTACTTC. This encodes CASTQRPAGGQETQYF.

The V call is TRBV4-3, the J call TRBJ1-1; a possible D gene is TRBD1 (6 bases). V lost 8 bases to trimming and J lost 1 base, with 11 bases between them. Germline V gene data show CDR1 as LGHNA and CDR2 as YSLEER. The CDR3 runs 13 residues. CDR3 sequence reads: CASRGQKNTEAFF. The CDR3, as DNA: TGCGCCAGCCGAGGACAGAAGAACACTGAAGCTTTCTTT.

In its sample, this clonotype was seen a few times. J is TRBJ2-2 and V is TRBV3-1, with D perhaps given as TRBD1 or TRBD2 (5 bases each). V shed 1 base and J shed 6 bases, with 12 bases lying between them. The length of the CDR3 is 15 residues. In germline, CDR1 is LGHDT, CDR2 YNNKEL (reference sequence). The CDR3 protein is CASSQGRGRPGELFF. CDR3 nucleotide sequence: TGTGCCAGCAGCCAAGGACGGGGCCGACCCGGGGAGCTGTTTTTT.

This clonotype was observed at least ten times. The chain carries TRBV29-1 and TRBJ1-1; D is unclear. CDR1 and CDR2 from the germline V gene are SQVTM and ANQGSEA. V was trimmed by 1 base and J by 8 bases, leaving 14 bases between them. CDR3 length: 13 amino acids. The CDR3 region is CSVEVSQAFEAFF. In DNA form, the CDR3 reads TGCAGCGTTGAAGTATCGCAGGCGTTCGAAGCTTTCTTT.

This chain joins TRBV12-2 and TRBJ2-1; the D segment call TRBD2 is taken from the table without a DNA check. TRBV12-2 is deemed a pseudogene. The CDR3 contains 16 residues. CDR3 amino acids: CASRFTSGGPLDEQFF. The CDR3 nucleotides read TGTGCAAGTCGCTTCACTAGCGGGGGGCCCCTCGATGAGCAGTTCTTC.

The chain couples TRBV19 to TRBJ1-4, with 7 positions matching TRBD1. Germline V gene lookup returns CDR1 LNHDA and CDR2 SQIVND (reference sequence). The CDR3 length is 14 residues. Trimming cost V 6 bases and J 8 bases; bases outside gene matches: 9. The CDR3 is CASRKQGSWEKLFF. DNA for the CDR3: TGTGCCAGTAGGAAACAGGGGAGCTGGGAAAAACTGTTTTTT.

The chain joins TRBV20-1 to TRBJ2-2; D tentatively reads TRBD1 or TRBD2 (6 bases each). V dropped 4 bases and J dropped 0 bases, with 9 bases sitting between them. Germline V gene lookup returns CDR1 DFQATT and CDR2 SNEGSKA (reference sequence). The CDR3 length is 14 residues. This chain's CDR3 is CSANRDSNTGELFF. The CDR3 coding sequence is TGCAGTGCTAACAGGGACTCGAACACCGGGGAGCTGTTTTTT.

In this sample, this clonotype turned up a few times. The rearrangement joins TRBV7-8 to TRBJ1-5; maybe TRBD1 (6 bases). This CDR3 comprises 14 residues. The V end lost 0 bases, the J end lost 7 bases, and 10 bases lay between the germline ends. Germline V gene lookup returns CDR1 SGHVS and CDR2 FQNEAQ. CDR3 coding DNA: TGTGCCAGCAGCTTAGCACAGGGCCGCCAGCCCCAGCATTTT. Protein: CASSLAQGRQPQHF.

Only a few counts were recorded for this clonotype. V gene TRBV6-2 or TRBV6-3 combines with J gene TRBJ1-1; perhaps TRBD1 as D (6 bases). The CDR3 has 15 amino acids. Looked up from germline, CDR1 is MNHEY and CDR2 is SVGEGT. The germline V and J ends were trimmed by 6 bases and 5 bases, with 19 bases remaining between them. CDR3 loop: CASSIRQATGTEAFF. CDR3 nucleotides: TGTGCCAGCAGCATTCGACAGGCCACAGGGACTGAAGCTTTCTTT.

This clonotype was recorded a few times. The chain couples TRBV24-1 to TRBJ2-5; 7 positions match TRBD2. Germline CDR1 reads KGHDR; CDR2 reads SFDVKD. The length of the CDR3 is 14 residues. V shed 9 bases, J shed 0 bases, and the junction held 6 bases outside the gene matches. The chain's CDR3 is CATSQAGHQETQYF. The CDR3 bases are TGTGCCACCTCACAAGCGGGGCACCAAGAGACCCAGTACTTC.

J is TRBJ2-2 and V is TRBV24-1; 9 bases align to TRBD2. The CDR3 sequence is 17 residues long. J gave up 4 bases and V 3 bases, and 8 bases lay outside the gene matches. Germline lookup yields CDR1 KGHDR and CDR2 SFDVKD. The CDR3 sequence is CATSDPQAGGSTGELFF. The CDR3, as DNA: TGTGCCACCAGTGATCCCCAAGCGGGGGGTAGCACCGGGGAGCTGTTTTTT.

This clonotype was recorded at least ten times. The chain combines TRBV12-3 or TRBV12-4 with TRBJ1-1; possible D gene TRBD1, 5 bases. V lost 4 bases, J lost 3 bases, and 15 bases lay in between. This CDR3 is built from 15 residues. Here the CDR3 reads CASSSGWGADTEAFF. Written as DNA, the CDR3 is TGTGCCAGCAGTTCAGGGTGGGGCGCGGACACTGAAGCTTTCTTT.

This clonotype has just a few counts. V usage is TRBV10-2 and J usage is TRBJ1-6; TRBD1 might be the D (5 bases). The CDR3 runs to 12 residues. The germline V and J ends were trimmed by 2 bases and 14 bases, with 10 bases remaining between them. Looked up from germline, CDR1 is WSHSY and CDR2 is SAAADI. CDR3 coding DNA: TGCGCCAGCAGTGAGGTGGGACCGACCCTCCACTTT. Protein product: CASSEVGPTLHF.

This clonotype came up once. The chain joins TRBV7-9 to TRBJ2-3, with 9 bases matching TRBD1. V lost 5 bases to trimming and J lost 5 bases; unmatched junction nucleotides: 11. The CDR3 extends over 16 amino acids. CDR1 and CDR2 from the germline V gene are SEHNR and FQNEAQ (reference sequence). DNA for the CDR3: TGTGCCAGCAGCCAGGTGGGACAGGGACGAGTAGATACGCAGTATTTT. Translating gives CASSQVGQGRVDTQYF.

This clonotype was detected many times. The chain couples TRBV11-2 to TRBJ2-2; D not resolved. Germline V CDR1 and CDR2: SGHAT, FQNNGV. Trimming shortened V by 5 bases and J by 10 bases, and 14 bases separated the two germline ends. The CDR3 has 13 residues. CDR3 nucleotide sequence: TGTGCCAGCAGCCTCTCCCGAGACACGGAGCTGTTTTTT. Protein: CASSLSRDTELFF.

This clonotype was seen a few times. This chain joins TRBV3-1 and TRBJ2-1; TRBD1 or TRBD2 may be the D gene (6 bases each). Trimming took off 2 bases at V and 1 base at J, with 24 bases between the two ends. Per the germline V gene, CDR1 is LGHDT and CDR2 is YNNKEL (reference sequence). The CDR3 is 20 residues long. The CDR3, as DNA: TGTGCCAGCAGCCAAATACTGGACGGTACGGGGGCCTATTCCTACAATGAGCAGTTCTTC. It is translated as CASSQILDGTGAYSYNEQFF.

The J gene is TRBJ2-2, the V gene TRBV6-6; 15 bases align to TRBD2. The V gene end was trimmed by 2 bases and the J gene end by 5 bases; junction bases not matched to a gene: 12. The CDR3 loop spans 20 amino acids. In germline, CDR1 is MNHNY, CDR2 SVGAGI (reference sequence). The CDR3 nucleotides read TGTGCCAGCAGTTACCTTCGGACTAGCGGGGGGGCCTCGGGTACCGGGGAGCTGTTTTTT. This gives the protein CASSYLRTSGGASGTGELFF.

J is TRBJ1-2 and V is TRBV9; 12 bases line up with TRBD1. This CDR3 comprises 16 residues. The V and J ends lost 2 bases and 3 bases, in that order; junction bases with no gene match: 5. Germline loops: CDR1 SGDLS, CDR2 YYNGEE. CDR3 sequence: CASSVGTGGSDYGYTF. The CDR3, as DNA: TGTGCCAGCAGCGTGGGGACAGGGGGCAGTGACTATGGCTACACCTTC.